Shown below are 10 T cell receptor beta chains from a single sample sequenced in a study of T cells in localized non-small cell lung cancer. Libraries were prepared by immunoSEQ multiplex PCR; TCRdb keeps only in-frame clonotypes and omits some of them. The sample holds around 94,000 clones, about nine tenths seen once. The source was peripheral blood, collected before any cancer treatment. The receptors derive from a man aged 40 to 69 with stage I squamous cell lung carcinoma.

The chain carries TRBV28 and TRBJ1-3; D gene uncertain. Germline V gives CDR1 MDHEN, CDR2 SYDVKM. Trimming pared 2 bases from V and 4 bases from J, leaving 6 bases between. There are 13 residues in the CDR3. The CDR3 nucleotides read TGTGCCAGCAGTTTAACTGCGGGAAACACCATATATTTT. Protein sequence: CASSLTAGNTIYF.

This CDR3 is CASSLWGSSGNTIYF. The CDR3 region has the DNA TGTGCCAGCAGTTTATGGGGGAGCTCTGGAAACACCATATATTTT. The chain employs TRBV28 and TRBJ1-3; D gene uncertain. CDR3 length equals 15 residues. Germline lookup yields CDR1 MDHEN and CDR2 SYDVKM. The V end was cut by 0 bases, the J end by 0 bases, with 6 bases between.

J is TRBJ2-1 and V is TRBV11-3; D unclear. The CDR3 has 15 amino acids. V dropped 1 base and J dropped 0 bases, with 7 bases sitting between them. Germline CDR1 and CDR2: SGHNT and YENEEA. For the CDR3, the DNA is TGTGCCAGCAGCTTAGGAAGTAGCTCCTACAATGAGCAGTTCTTC. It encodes CASSLGSSSYNEQFF.

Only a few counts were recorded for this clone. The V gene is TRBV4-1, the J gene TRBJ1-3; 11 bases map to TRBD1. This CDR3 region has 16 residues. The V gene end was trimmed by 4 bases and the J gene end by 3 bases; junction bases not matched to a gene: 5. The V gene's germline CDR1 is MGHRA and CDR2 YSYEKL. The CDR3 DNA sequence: TGCGCCAGCAGCCCCGGACAGGGGGCGTTTGGAAACACCATATATTTT. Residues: CASSPGQGAFGNTIYF.

The CDR3 protein is CASSQDRNYGYTF. The CDR3 nucleotides read TGCGCCAGCAGCCAAGATCGAAACTATGGCTACACCTTC. The chain uses TRBV4-1 and TRBJ1-2; no definite D call. This CDR3 region has 13 residues. Germline loops: CDR1 MGHRA, CDR2 YSYEKL. Trimming took 0 bases from V and 2 from J, leaving 4 bases between them.

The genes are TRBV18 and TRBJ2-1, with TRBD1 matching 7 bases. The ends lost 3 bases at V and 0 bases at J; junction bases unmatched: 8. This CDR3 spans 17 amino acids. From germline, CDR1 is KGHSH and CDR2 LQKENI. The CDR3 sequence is CASSPLPGGSSYNEQFF. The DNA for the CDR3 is TGTGCCAGCTCACCTTTACCAGGGGGTAGCTCCTACAATGAGCAGTTCTTC. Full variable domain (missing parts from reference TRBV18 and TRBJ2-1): NAGVMQNPRHLVRRRGQEARLRCSPMKGHSHVYWYRQLPEEGLKFMVYLQKENIIDESGMPKERFSAEFPKEGPSILRIQQVVRGDSAAYFCASSPLPGGSSYNEQFFGPGTRLTVL.

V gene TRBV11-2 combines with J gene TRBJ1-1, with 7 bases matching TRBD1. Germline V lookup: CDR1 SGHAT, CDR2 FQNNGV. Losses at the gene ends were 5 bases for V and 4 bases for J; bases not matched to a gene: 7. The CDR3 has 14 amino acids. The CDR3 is CASSTSTGPTEAFF. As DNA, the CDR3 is TGTGCCAGCAGCACATCGACAGGGCCCACTGAAGCTTTCTTT.

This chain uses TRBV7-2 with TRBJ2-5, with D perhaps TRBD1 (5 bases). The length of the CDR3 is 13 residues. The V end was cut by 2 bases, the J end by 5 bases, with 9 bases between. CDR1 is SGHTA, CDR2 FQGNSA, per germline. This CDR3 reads CASSLNAGETQYF. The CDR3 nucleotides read TGTGCCAGCAGCTTAAATGCAGGGGAGACCCAGTACTTC. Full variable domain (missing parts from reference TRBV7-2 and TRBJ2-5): GAGVSQSPSNKVTEKGKDVELRCDPISGHTALYWYRQSLGQGLEFLIYFQGNSAPDKSGLPSDRFSAERTGGSVSTLTIQRTQQEDSAVYLCASSLNAGETQYFGPGTRLLVL.

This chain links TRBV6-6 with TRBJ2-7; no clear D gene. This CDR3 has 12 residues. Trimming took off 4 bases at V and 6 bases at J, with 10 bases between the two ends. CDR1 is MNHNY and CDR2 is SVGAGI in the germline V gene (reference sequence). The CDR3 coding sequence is TGTGCCAGCAGTTCTGGGGTTTCCGAGCAGTACTTC. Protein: CASSSGVSEQYF.

CDR3 amino acids: CASSSGGETQYF. CDR3 in DNA: TGTGCCAGCAGCTCCGGAGGGGAGACCCAGTACTTC. The chain couples TRBV14 to TRBJ2-5, with a possible D match to TRBD2 (6 bases). This CDR3 region has 12 residues. Between the trimmed V and J ends, which lost 5 bases and 5 bases, there was a span of 9 bases. The germline V gene has CDR1 SGHDN and CDR2 FVKESK. Filled out from reference TRBV14 and TRBJ2-5, the complete variable domain reads EAGVTQFPSHSVIEKGQTVTLRCDPISGHDNLYWYRRVMGKEIKFLLHFVKESKQDESGMPNNRFLAERTGGTYSTLKVQPAELEDSGVYFCASSSGGETQYFGPGTRLLVL.